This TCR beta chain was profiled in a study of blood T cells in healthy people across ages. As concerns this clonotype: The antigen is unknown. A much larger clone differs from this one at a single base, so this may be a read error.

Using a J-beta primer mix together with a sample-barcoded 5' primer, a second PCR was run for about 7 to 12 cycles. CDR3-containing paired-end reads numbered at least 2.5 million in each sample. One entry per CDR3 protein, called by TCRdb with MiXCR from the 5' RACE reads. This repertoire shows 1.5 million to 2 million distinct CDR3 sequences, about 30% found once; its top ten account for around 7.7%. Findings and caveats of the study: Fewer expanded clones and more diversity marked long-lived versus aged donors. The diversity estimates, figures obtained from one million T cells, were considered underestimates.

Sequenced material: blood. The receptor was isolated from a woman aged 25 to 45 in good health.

CDR3 DNA: TGCGCCAGCCGATGCAGACAAGTCACAGATACGCAGTATTTT. Translation gives CASRCRQVTDTQYF. V and J are TRBV5-1 and TRBJ2-3; no definite D call. V gave up 7 bases and J gave up 2 bases, with 14 bases separating them. The CDR3 is 14 residues long. Germline CDR1 reads SGHRS; CDR2 reads YFSETQ.